This T cell receptor (beta chain) was obtained from a study of OX40 agonist ivuxolimab in advanced cancers. The overall study: Patients with hepatocellular carcinoma, melanoma, renal cell or head and neck cancer made up the dose-escalation patients. Study results and limitations: Among some nonresponders, normalized T-cell clonal expansion was also low.

Some clones are missing from TCRdb's copy, which holds only in-frame ones; the method was immunoSEQ multiplex PCR. The sample contains some 74,000 clones, 86% of which appear only once. Regarding this clone: Its antigen remains unknown.

Germline V lookup: CDR1 SQVTM, CDR2 ANQGSEA. Losses at the gene ends were 4 bases for V and 1 base for J; bases not matched to a gene: 2. CDR3 size: 14 residues. The chain uses TRBV29-1 and TRBJ2-3, with 10 bases aligning to TRBD2. This clonotype was obtained from an adult with an advanced solid tumor such as melanoma, head and neck, liver or kidney cancer. The source was CD4+ or CD8+ T cells sorted from blood, collected in a trial of the OX40 agonist ivuxolimab. Here the CDR3 reads CSVVGTSGTDTQYF. Here the CDR3 DNA reads TGCAGCGTTGTAGGGACTAGCGGCACAGATACGCAGTATTTT.